The 3 T cell receptor beta chains presented below share a single source sample, sequenced in a study of cytomegalovirus exposure and HLA in healthy donors. The PCR made use of 60 Vbeta and 13 Jbeta primers. Clones were read by immunoSEQ multiplex PCR, and TCRdb kept only the in-frame ones, dropping some. Its table records 140,000 or so clones. The sample consisted of PBMCs. Every receptor here comes from a male donor in good health and CMV-seronegative.

This sequence joins TRBV18 and TRBJ2-2; unclear D gene. The CDR3 is made up of 14 amino acids. V was pared by 3 bases and J by 4 bases, with 9 bases between. Germline V gene lookup returns CDR1 KGHSH and CDR2 LQKENI. The CDR3 DNA is TGTGCCAGCTCACCTTTGCCAGGCACCGGGGAGCTGTTTTTT. Translation: CASSPLPGTGELFF.

This chain joins TRBV7-6 and TRBJ1-5; 8 bases map to TRBD1. With 5 bases clipped from V and 2 bases from J, the junction kept 17 bases outside the gene matches. Germline values: CDR1 SGHVS, CDR2 FNYEAQ. There are 19 residues in the CDR3. CDR3 sequence reads: CASSRRAGQGGGGNQPQHF. The DNA for the CDR3 is TGTGCCAGCAGCCGTCGGGCCGGACAGGGTGGAGGAGGCAATCAGCCCCAGCATTTT.

CDR3 bases: TGTGCCTGGAGTGAAGGCAGGTCCGTGTACAATGAGCAGTTCTTC. Translated: CAWSEGRSVYNEQFF. The chain uses TRBV30 and TRBJ2-1; D gene uncertain. Trimming stripped 1 base from V and 4 bases from J, with 14 bases between. Germline-derived CDR1 and CDR2 are GTSNPN and SVGIG (reference sequence). This CDR3 has 15 residues.